These 3 T cell receptor beta chains were all obtained from the same sample, sequenced in a study of response to subunit inactivated influenza vaccine. Via MiXCR, TCRdb re-called the RT-PCR reads, giving one row per CDR3 protein. The sample has 450,000 to 600,000 distinct CDR3 sequences, roughly 7.6% seen once; the top ten hold roughly 14%. Sample: PBMCs from blood, taken roughly 24 months after vaccination. Source of these receptors: a man between 50 and 75 years old who received an inactivated influenza vaccine.

V gene TRBV20-1 combines with J gene TRBJ1-4; D remains ambiguous. The V gene lost 2 bases and the J gene lost 5 bases, with 9 bases spanning the gap. Germline V gene lookup returns CDR1 DFQATT and CDR2 SNEGSKA (reference sequence). This CDR3 is built from 13 residues. CDR3 sequence (DNA): TGCAGTGCTAGACGAAAGTACAATGAAAAACTGTTTTTT. Translated, it gives CSARRKYNEKLFF.

In its sample, this clonotype was seen many times. The chain joins TRBV7-8 to TRBJ1-4, with 10 bases aligning to TRBD1. The J call may be wrong; the DNA end is better matched by TRBJ2-2. CDR1 is SGHVS, CDR2 FQNEAQ, per germline. The CDR3 contains 17 residues. CDR3 coding DNA: TGTGCCAGCAGCCCAAGATACATGACAGGGGGCCCAATGGAGCTGTTTTTT. It codes for CASSPRYMTGGPMELFF.

At least ten counts were recorded for this clonotype. This chain uses TRBV12-3 or TRBV12-4 with TRBJ2-1; 8 bases match TRBD2. V was clipped by 7 bases and J by 2 bases; unmatched bases: 7. CDR3 length: 15 residues. The CDR3 reads CASTPSGSTYNEQFF. The CDR3 DNA follows: TGTGCCAGCACCCCGAGCGGGAGTACCTACAATGAGCAGTTCTTC.